The 9 T cell receptor beta chains reported below all come from one sample, sequenced in a study of OX40 agonist ivuxolimab in advanced cancers. The repertoire was sequenced with immunoSEQ multiplex PCR; TCRdb's copy has only in-frame clones and lacks some. The repertoire consists of about 100,000 clones, with 84% occurring once and the leading ten covering roughly 5%. Sequenced material: CD4+ or CD8+ T cells sorted from blood, taken in a trial of the OX40 agonist ivuxolimab. These receptors originate from an adult with an advanced solid tumor such as melanoma, head and neck, liver or kidney cancer.

There are a few counts of this clone. The rearrangement links TRBV12-5 to TRBJ1-4; no reliable D call. The V gene's germline CDR1 is LGHNT and CDR2 FRNRAP. With 6 bases removed from V and 0 bases from J, the gap between germline ends came to 11 bases. The CDR3 length is 15 residues. CDR3 nucleotides: TGTGCTAGTGGCTCGATCTGGGCAACTAATGAAAAACTGTTTTTT. Translation: CASGSIWATNEKLFF.

A few counts support this clone. The genes are TRBV20-1 and TRBJ2-5; 7 bases align to TRBD2. The CDR3 sequence is 11 residues long. J was trimmed by 9 bases and V by 8 bases; bases with no gene match: 9. Germline CDR1 DFQATT, CDR2 SNEGSKA (reference sequence). CDR3 amino acids: CSSGAAGAQYF. The CDR3 DNA is TGCAGTTCTGGGGCCGCGGGGGCCCAGTACTTC.

The CDR3 loop is CASRPNRAYEQYF. The CDR3 DNA follows: TGTGCCAGCAGGCCCAACAGGGCCTACGAGCAGTACTTC. V and J are TRBV2 and TRBJ2-7; maybe TRBD1 (6 bases). The CDR3 contains 13 residues. The germline gives CDR1 SNHLY, CDR2 FYNNEI. The V and J ends lost 6 bases and 2 bases respectively, with 11 bases between them.

This clone was seen only once. This chain links TRBV5-1 with TRBJ2-2; 8 positions match TRBD2. CDR3 length equals 15 residues. Trimming at V came to 3 bases and at J to 2 bases, leaving 3 bases not matched to a gene. The V gene's germline CDR1 is SGHRS and CDR2 YFSETQ. CDR3 sequence: CASSSRGVNTGELFF. CDR3 in DNA: TGCGCCAGCAGCTCGCGGGGGGTCAACACCGGGGAGCTGTTTTTT.

This clone is a singleton in its sample. The V and J genes are TRBV7-9 and TRBJ2-7, with TRBD2 identical over 7 bases. The CDR3 has 13 residues. CDR1 is SEHNR, CDR2 FQNEAQ, per germline (reference sequence). After removal of 0 bases from V and 7 bases from J, the junction contained 3 bases not matched to a gene. The chain's CDR3 is CASSLAGGREQYF. The CDR3 nucleotides are TGTGCCAGCAGCTTAGCGGGGGGGAGGGAGCAGTACTTC. Filled out from reference TRBV7-9 and TRBJ2-7, the complete variable domain reads DTGVSQNPRHKITKRGQNVTFRCDPISEHNRLYWYRQTLGQGPEFLTYFQNEAQLEKSRLLSDRFSAERPKGSFSTLEIQRTEQGDSAMYLCASSLAGGREQYFGPGTRLTVT.

V and J are TRBV2 and TRBJ1-4; D remains unclear. This CDR3 is 14 amino acids long. The germline V gene encodes CDR1 SNHLY and CDR2 FYNNEI. Between the trimmed V and J ends, which lost 7 bases and 0 bases, there was a span of 9 bases. CDR3 nucleotide sequence: TGTGCCAGCAAAGGTTATGCAACTAATGAAAAACTGTTTTTT. Encoded protein: CASKGYATNEKLFF.

This sequence joins TRBV7-2 and TRBJ2-2, with D perhaps TRBD2 (6 bases). The CDR3 runs 14 residues. V lost 5 bases and J lost 5, with 12 bases in between. Germline-derived CDR1 and CDR2 are SGHTA and FQGNSA. The CDR3 DNA follows: TGTGCCAGCAGCCCCCAGGCGGGGACCGGGGAGCTGTTTTTT. Translating it yields CASSPQAGTGELFF.

V and J are TRBV30 and TRBJ1-1; D is undetermined. The CDR3 runs 13 residues. V gave up 0 bases and J gave up 0 bases, with 5 bases separating them. Germline V lookup: CDR1 GTSNPN, CDR2 SVGIG (reference sequence). This CDR3 is CAWSVVMNTEAFF. The CDR3 DNA is TGTGCCTGGAGTGTGGTTATGAACACTGAAGCTTTCTTT.

This chain joins TRBV7-2 and TRBJ2-7, with 8 nucleotides matching TRBD2. V lost 0 bases and J lost 3; bases outside the gene matches: 4. CDR1 is SGHTA, CDR2 FQGNSA, per germline. The CDR3 consists of 15 residues. CDR3 DNA: TGTGCCAGCAGCTTAGCGGGGAGCGGGGGCTACGAGCAGTACTTC. Its translation: CASSLAGSGGYEQYF.